What follows is one TCR beta chain and its context. No antigen is known for it. This clone may be a read error of a much larger clone one base away. These data come from a study of tumor and adjacent non-tumor tissue in lung cancer. Study as a whole: Stage I to III disease affected 10 men and 5 women aged 31 to 76.

Overall study findings and caveats: Top 100 clones took a larger repertoire share in normal lung. Compared with tumor, normal lung showed significantly lower TCR diversity.

No cell sorting was done before RNA was extracted from the tissue. Germline lookup yields CDR1 SGHKS and CDR2 YYEKEE (reference sequence). The CDR3 is made up of 16 amino acids. V was clipped by 5 bases and J by 0 bases, with 16 bases between them. The library came from three nested PCR rounds adapted from ARM-PCR protocols. TCRdb itself ran the multiplex PCR reads through MiXCR, one entry per CDR3 protein. The sample contains 65,000 to 70,000 distinct CDR3 sequences, about three fifths of which appear only once. The chain recombines TRBV5-5 with TRBJ2-3; D may be TRBD2 (6 bases). The specimen was lung tumor tissue. The source of this sequence is a man aged 45-60 years with non-small cell lung cancer. CDR3 sequence reads: CASSPTSWRSTDTQYF. In nucleotides, the CDR3 is TGTGCCAGCAGTCCCACTAGCTGGAGGAGCACAGATACGCAGTATTTT.